This T cell receptor beta chain is from a study of cytomegalovirus exposure and HLA in healthy donors. Study background: The same platform was used for the 90 to 150 validation repertoires as for the approximately 720 first-cohort repertoires, as reported in a later analysis. Study results and caveats: Some TCR beta chains (164 of them) were listed as cytomegalovirus-associated. The tendency of first-cohort TCR clusters to co-occur in the 120 or so validation repertoires emerged from a later analysis.

V gave up 5 bases and J gave up 1 base; unmatched junction bases: 2. Per the germline V gene, CDR1 is SGHVS and CDR2 is FQNEAQ. This CDR3 is built from 15 residues. The assay was immunoSEQ multiplex PCR, and TCRdb's table has in-frame clones only and misses some. The sample has 30,000 to 40,000 clones; around 93% are singletons. In regard to this clone: Its cognate antigen is unknown.

Separate from the roughly 610-subject first cohort, the approximately 120-subject validation cohort was the one that the donors belonged to. The sample comprised PBMCs. The chain couples TRBV7-8 to TRBJ2-2; 9 nucleotides agree with TRBD1. The sequence derives from a man aged 18 to 35 in good health and CMV-seronegative. CDR3 sequence: CASSATGGNTGELFF. CDR3 nucleotides: TGTGCCAGCAGCGCGACAGGGGGGAACACCGGGGAGCTGTTTTTT.